The sample holds many counts of the clone carrying this T cell receptor beta chain. What it binds is unknown. A second PCR of roughly 7 to 11 cycles used a sample-barcoded 5' primer and a J-beta primer mix. The authors tagged each cDNA molecule using a template-switch adaptor with 12 random nucleotides. Each of the samples gave a minimum of 2.5 million paired-end reads that contained CDR3. TCRdb passed the 5' RACE reads through MiXCR, listing each CDR3 protein once. This sample has some 1 million distinct CDR3 sequences, with under 45% found just once. Each sample yielded at least 6 million isolated PBMCs. The germline V and J ends were trimmed by 0 bases and 13 bases, with 8 bases remaining between them. Germline lookup yields CDR1 SGHRS and CDR2 YFSETQ. This CDR3 region has 11 residues. This specimen belongs to a study of blood T cells in healthy people across ages. Study outcomes and limitations: Diversity was estimated from one million T cells, and these estimates were considered underestimates.

This sequence was found in an older woman in good health. The sequencing input was blood. The V and J genes are TRBV5-1 and TRBJ2-1; weak D call: TRBD1 (5 bases). The CDR3 spells CASSLEQDQFF. The CDR3 DNA reads TGCGCCAGCAGCTTGGAACAGGATCAGTTCTTC. The full variable domain, with the rest looked up from reference TRBV5-1 and TRBJ2-1, is KAGVTQTPRYLIKTRGQQVTLSCSPISGHRSVSWYQQTPGQGLQFLFEYFSETQRNKGNFPGRFSGRQFSNSRSEMNVSTLELGDSALYLCASSLEQDQFFGPGTRLTVL.